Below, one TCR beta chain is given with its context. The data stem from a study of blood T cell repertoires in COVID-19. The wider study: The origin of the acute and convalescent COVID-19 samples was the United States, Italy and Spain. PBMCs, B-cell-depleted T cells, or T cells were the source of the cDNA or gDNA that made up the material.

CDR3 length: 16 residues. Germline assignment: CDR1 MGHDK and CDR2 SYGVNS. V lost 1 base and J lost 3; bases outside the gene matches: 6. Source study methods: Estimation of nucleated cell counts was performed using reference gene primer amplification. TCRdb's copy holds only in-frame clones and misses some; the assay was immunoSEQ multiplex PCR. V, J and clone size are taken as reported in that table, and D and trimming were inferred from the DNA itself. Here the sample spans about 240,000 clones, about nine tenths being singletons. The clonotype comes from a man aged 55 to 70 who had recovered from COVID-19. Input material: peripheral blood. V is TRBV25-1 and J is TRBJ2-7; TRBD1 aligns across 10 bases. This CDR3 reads CASSEFGRTGGYEQYF. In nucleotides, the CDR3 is TGTGCCAGCAGTGAATTCGGGCGGACAGGGGGCTACGAGCAGTACTTC.